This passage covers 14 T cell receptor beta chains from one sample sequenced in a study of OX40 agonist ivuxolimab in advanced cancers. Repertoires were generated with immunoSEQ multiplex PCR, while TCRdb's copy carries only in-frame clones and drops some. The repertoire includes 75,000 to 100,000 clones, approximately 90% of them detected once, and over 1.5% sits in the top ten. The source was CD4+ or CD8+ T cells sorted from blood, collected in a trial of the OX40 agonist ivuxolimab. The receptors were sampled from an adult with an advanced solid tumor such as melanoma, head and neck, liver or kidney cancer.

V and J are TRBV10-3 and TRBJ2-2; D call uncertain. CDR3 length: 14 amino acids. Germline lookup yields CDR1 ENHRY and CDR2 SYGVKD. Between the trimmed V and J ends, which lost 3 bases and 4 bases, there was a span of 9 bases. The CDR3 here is CAISERPATGELFF. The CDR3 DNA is TGTGCCATCAGTGAACGACCCGCCACCGGGGAGCTGTTTTTT.

DNA for the CDR3: TGTGCCAGCAGTTCCAGGACTCCCGGGTACGAGCAGTACTTC. It yields the protein CASSSRTPGYEQYF. The chain recombines TRBV27 with TRBJ2-7, with D maybe TRBD2 (5 bases). Germline values: CDR1 MNHEY, CDR2 SMNVEV (reference sequence). V was trimmed by 4 bases and J by 4 bases, leaving 14 bases between them. The CDR3 extends over 14 amino acids.

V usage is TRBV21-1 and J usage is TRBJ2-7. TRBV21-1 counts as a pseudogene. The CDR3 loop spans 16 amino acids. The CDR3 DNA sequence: TGTGCCAGCAGCAAACTGAGGAGTGACAACTCCTACGAGCAGTACTTC. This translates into CASSKLRSDNSYEQYF.

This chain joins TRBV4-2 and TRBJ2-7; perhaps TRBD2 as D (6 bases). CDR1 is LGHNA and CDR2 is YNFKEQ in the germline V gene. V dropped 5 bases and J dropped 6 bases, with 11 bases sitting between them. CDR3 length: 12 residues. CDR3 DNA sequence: TGTGCCAGCAGCTTCTCCGGGGGCGAGCAGTACTTC. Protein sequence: CASSFSGGEQYF.

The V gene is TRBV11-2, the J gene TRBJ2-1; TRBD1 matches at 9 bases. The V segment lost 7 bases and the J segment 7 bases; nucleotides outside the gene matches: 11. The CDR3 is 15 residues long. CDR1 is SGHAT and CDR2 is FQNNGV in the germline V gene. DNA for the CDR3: TGTGCCAGCACCGAAAACAGGGGGCCGTCGAATGAGCAGTTCTTC. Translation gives CASTENRGPSNEQFF. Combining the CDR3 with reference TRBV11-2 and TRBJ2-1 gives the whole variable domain EAGVAQSPRYKIIEKRQSVAFWCNPISGHATLYWYQQILGQGPKLLIQFQNNGVVDDSQLPKDRFSAERLKGVDSTLKIQPAKLEDSAVYLCASTENRGPSNEQFFGPGTRLTVL.

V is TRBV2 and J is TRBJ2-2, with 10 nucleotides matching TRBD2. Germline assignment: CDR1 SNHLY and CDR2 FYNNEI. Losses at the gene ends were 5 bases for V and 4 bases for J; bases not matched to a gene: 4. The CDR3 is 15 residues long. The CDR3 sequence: CASSRLAGGTGELFF. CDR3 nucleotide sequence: TGTGCCAGCAGTCGACTAGCGGGTGGCACCGGGGAGCTGTTTTTT.

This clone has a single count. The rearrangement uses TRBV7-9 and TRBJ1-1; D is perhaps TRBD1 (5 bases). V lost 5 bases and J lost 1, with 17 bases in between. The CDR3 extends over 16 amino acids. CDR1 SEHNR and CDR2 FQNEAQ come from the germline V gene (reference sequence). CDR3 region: CASSPYGRGSNTEAFF. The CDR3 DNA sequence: TGTGCCAGCAGCCCCTACGGTCGGGGCTCGAACACTGAAGCTTTCTTT.

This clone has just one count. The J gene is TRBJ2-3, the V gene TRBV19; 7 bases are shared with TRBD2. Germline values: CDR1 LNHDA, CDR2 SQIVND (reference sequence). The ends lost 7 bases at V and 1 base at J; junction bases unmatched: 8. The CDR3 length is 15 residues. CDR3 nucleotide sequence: TGTGCCAGTAAAAGGGCGGGAGAGGGCACAGATACGCAGTATTTT. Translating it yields CASKRAGEGTDTQYF.

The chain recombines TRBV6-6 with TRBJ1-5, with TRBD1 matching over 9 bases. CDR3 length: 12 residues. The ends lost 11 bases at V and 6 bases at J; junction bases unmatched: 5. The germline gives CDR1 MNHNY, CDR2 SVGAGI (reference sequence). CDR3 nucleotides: TGTGCCGCAACAGGGGGCGGTCAGCCCCAGCATTTT. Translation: CAATGGGQPQHF.

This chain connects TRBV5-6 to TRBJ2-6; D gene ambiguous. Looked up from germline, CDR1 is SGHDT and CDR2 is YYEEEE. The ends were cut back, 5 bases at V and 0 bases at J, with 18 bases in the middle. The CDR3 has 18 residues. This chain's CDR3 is CASSPRALSSSGANVLTF. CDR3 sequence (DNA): TGTGCCAGCAGTCCCCGGGCTCTTAGCTCCTCTGGGGCCAACGTCCTGACTTTC. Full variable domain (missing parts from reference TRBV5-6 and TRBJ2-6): DAGVTQSPTHLIKTRGQQVTLRCSPKSGHDTVSWYQQALGQGPQFIFQYYEEEERQRGNFPDRFSGHQFPNYSSELNVNALLLGDSALYLCASSPRALSSSGANVLTFGAGSRLTVL.

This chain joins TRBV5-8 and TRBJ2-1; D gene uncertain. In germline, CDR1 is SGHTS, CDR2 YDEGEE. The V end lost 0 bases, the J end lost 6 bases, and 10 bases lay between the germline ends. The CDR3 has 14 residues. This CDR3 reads CASSLESLSNEQFF. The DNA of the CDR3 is TGTGCCAGCAGCTTGGAATCCCTCTCCAATGAGCAGTTCTTC.

CDR3 DNA: TGTGCCAGTACCCCCCGACTAGCGGGGGTCTACGAGCAGTACTTC. It translates to CASTPRLAGVYEQYF. V is TRBV19 and J is TRBJ2-7; 12 positions agree with TRBD2. V gave up 7 bases and J gave up 3 bases; unmatched junction bases: 7. The CDR3 is 15 residues long. Germline-derived CDR1 and CDR2 are LNHDA and SQIVND (reference sequence).

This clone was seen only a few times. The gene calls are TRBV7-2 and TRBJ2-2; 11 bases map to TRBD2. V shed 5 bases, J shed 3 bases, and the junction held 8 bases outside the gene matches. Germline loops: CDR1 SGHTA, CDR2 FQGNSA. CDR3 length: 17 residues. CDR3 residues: CASSTSGTSGDTGELFF. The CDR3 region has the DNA TGTGCCAGCAGCACATCCGGGACTAGCGGAGACACCGGGGAGCTGTTTTTT.

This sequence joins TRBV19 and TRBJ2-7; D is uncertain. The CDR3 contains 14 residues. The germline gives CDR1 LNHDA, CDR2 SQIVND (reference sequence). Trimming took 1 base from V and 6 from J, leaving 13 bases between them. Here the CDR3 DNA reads TGTGCCAGTAGTATAGGGGGTTCCGACGTCGAGCAGTACTTC. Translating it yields CASSIGGSDVEQYF. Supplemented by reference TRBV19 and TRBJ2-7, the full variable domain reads DGGITQSPKYLFRKEGQNVTLSCEQNLNHDAMYWYRQDPGQGLRLIYYSQIVNDFQKGDIAEGYSVSREKKESFPLTVTSAQKNPTAFYLCASSIGGSDVEQYFGPGTRLTVT.